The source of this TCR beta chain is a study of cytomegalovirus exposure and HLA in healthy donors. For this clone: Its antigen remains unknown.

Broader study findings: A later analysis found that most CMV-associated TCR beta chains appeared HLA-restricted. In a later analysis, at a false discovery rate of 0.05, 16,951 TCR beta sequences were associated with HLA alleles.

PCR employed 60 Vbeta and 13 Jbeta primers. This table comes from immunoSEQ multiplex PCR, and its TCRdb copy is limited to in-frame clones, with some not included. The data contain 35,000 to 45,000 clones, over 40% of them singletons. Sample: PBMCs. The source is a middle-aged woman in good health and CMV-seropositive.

In nucleotides, the CDR3 is TGCGCCAGCAGCTTAGGCAGGGTTGGATCCGAGCAGTACTTC. It encodes CASSLGRVGSEQYF. This sequence joins TRBV5-1 and TRBJ2-7; tentatively, D is TRBD1 (5 bases). The ends were cut back, 2 bases at V and 6 bases at J, with 15 bases in the middle. The CDR3 runs 14 residues. The germline V gene encodes CDR1 SGHRS and CDR2 YFSETQ.